This T cell receptor beta chain emerged from a study of T cell repertoires in cytomegalovirus infection. TCRdb redid the calling of the reads with MiXCR, one entry per CDR3 protein. The data show 450,000 to 550,000 distinct CDR3 sequences, about 42% seen once. To note about this clonotype: Its matching antigen is unknown.

The V gene's germline CDR1 is SGHVT and CDR2 SQSDAQ. J gave up 3 bases and V 5 bases, and 10 bases lay outside the gene matches. CDR3 length equals 17 residues. Specimen: cultured PBMCs, collected from culture after CMV antigen stimulation. The J gene is TRBJ2-3, the V gene TRBV7-4, with 11 nucleotides matching TRBD2. The TCR was taken from a human donor in good health (CMV status not recorded). Some clones in this sample may be carry-over from other donors' samples. Here the CDR3 reads CASSARLAGRWTDTQYF. The CDR3 nucleotides are TGTGCCAGCAGCGCTCGACTAGCGGGAAGATGGACAGATACGCAGTATTTT.